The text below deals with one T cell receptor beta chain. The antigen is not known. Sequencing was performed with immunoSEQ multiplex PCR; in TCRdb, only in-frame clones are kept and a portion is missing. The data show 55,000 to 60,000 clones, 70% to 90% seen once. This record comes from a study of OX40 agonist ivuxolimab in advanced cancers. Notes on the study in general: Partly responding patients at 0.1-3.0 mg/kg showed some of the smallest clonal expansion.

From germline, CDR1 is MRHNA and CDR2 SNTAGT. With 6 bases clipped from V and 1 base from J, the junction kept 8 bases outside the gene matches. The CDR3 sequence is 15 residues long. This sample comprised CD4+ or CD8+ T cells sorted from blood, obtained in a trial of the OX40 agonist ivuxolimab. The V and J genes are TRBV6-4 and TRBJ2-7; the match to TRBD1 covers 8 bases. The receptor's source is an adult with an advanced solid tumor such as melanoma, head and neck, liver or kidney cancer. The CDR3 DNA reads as TGTGCCAGCAGCCCAAAGGGACAGGTTTCCTACGAGCAGTACTTC. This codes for CASSPKGQVSYEQYF.